These 29 T cell receptor beta chains came from one sample sequenced in a study of T-cell memory formation after mild COVID-19. TCRdb analysed the 5' RACE reads with MiXCR anew, one entry per CDR3 protein. The repertoire has 400,000 or so distinct CDR3 sequences, under 25% of them found once; the top ten carry under 15%. Sequencing input: PBMCs or a T cell subset sorted from them (not recorded which). These TCRs come from an adult woman who had mild COVID-19 (a few samples of this study predate the infection). Cell type and time point are not known.

The rearrangement uses TRBV19 and TRBJ2-1; a possible D gene is TRBD1 (5 bases). Trimming stripped 1 base from V and 6 bases from J, with 7 bases between. The CDR3 contains 13 residues. Germline CDR1 LNHDA, CDR2 SQIVND (reference sequence). The CDR3 sequence: CASSIARGNEQFF. The CDR3 DNA sequence: TGTGCCAGTAGTATAGCAAGGGGCAATGAGCAGTTCTTC. Looking up the rest from reference TRBV19 and TRBJ2-1 gives the full variable domain: DGGITQSPKYLFRKEGQNVTLSCEQNLNHDAMYWYRQDPGQGLRLIYYSQIVNDFQKGDIAEGYSVSREKKESFPLTVTSAQKNPTAFYLCASSIARGNEQFFGPGTRLTVL.

This chain uses TRBV27 with TRBJ1-5; D not resolved. Trimming removed 5 bases from V and 8 bases from J, with 16 bases in between. CDR1 is MNHEY and CDR2 is SMNVEV in the germline V gene (reference sequence). This CDR3 comprises 14 residues. The CDR3: CASSTTTGNEPQHF. The CDR3 DNA follows: TGTGCCAGCAGTACAACCACGGGGAACGAGCCCCAGCATTTT.

The table lists this clonotype with many counts. The rearrangement links TRBV4-1 to TRBJ2-7; no clear D gene. The CDR3 is made up of 15 amino acids. Trimming removed 0 bases from V and 2 bases from J, with 11 bases in between. CDR1 and CDR2 (germline): MGHRA, YSYEKL. CDR3 sequence (DNA): TGCGCCAGCAGCCAAGATCCCTTTCGGACCTACGAGCAGTACTTC. As protein: CASSQDPFRTYEQYF.

V and J are TRBV18 and TRBJ1-5; possible D gene TRBD1, 5 bases. The CDR3 length is 15 residues. CDR1 and CDR2 from the germline V gene are KGHSH and LQKENI. Trimming shortened V by 3 bases and J by 6 bases, and 15 bases separated the two germline ends. CDR3 in DNA: TGTGCCAGCTCACCGTCCCAGGGCACAGGTCAGCCCCAGCATTTT. Amino acid sequence: CASSPSQGTGQPQHF.

The CDR3 nucleotides are TGTGCCATCAGTGAGGCGGTAGGACAGTTCTTC. This encodes CAISEAVGQFF. The gene calls are TRBV10-3 and TRBJ2-1, with D uncertain. Germline V gene data show CDR1 as ENHRY and CDR2 as SYGVKD. CDR3 length: 11 amino acids. Trimming took 2 bases from V and 13 from J, leaving 9 bases between them.

The chain joins TRBV11-2 to TRBJ2-1; possibly TRBD2 for D (6 bases). This CDR3 is 13 amino acids long. Germline CDR1 and CDR2: SGHAT and FQNNGV. Trimming stripped 0 bases from V and 10 bases from J, with 10 bases between. CDR3 loop: CASSLESGGEQFF. Written as DNA, the CDR3 is TGTGCCAGCAGCTTAGAGTCCGGAGGGGAGCAGTTCTTC.

This clonotype was observed a few times. The chain has TRBV6-5 and TRBJ1-2, with 9 bases aligning to TRBD1. Germline V gene sequence: CDR1 MNHEY, CDR2 SVGAGI. The J segment lost 8 bases and the V segment lost 0 bases, leaving 4 bases of the junction unmatched. The CDR3 loop spans 14 amino acids. CDR3 protein: CASSYSGQGKGYTF. The CDR3 nucleotides are TGTGCCAGCAGTTACTCTGGACAGGGGAAGGGCTACACCTTC.

The genes are TRBV12-3 or TRBV12-4 and TRBJ2-6; D uncertain. The CDR3 has 15 residues. V lost 6 bases and J 0 bases, leaving 9 bases between the germline ends. CDR3 DNA sequence: TGTGCCAGCAGATTCGGAACCTCTGGGGCCAACGTCCTGACTTTC. Encoded protein: CASRFGTSGANVLTF.

The chain is built from TRBV2 and TRBJ1-6; 11 bases are a match to TRBD1. Germline V CDR1 and CDR2: SNHLY, FYNNEI. The CDR3 is 15 residues long. V was clipped by 4 bases and J by 10 bases; unmatched bases: 6. The CDR3 protein is CASSGGQGALSPLHF. The CDR3 DNA follows: TGTGCCAGCAGTGGCGGACAGGGGGCTCTCTCACCCCTCCACTTT.

The rearrangement uses TRBV7-9 and TRBJ2-5, with TRBD1 matching 8 bases. The V gene end was trimmed by 4 bases and the J gene end by 4 bases; junction bases not matched to a gene: 8. The CDR3 runs 15 residues. Germline CDR1 is SEHNR and CDR2 is FQNEAQ (reference sequence). CDR3 loop: CASSSGQGGAETQYF. DNA for the CDR3: TGTGCCAGCAGCTCAGGACAGGGCGGGGCAGAGACCCAGTACTTC.

Only a few counts were recorded for this clonotype. The V call is TRBV12-3 or TRBV12-4, the J call TRBJ1-2; possibly TRBD1 for D (5 bases). This CDR3 has 15 amino acids. V lost 7 bases and J 5 bases, leaving 20 bases between the germline ends. CDR3: CASTPARAVGYGYTF. The CDR3, as DNA: TGTGCCAGCACTCCGGCCAGGGCTGTAGGGTATGGCTACACCTTC.

This clonotype was seen only a few times. The chain employs TRBV7-8 and TRBJ2-7, with 7 positions matching TRBD2. The V segment lost 0 bases and the J segment 3 bases; nucleotides outside the gene matches: 8. CDR1 SGHVS and CDR2 FQNEAQ come from the germline V gene. The CDR3 sequence is 16 residues long. The CDR3 here is CASSLATAGWVYEQYF. The CDR3, as DNA: TGTGCCAGCAGCTTAGCTACAGCGGGATGGGTCTACGAGCAGTACTTC.

The table lists this clonotype with a few counts. The chain has TRBV12-3 or TRBV12-4 and TRBJ1-1, with D possibly TRBD1 on 6 matching bases. This CDR3 has 14 residues. V dropped 8 bases and J dropped 3 bases, with 16 bases sitting between them. The CDR3: CASRGGAGDTEAFF. CDR3 DNA sequence: TGTGCCAGCCGGGGGGGGGCTGGGGACACTGAAGCTTTCTTT.

CDR3 residues: CATSDADSQAFF. DNA of the CDR3: TGTGCCACCAGTGACGCCGACAGCCAAGCTTTCTTT. The chain uses TRBV24-1 and TRBJ1-1, with a weak D call TRBD1 (5 bases). The CDR3 extends over 12 amino acids. Trimming removed 4 bases from V and 9 bases from J, with 11 bases in between. From germline, CDR1 is KGHDR and CDR2 SFDVKD.

In this sample, this clonotype turned up a few times. This chain links TRBV7-3 with TRBJ2-3; 10 bases are a match to TRBD1. Germline CDR1 and CDR2: SGHTA and FQGTGA. The V and J ends lost 2 bases and 6 bases, in that order; junction bases with no gene match: 2. The CDR3 has 14 amino acids. CDR3 DNA sequence: TGTGCCAGCAGCTTAGGGGACAGGGGTGATACGCAGTATTTT. It codes for CASSLGDRGDTQYF.

The gene calls are TRBV4-1 and TRBJ1-5; tentatively, D is TRBD1 (6 bases). The CDR3 totals 15 residues. V lost 0 bases and J 5 bases, leaving 11 bases between the germline ends. Germline V CDR1 and CDR2: MGHRA, YSYEKL. The CDR3 DNA reads as TGCGCCAGCAGCCAAGATTCGGACAGTTATCAGCCCCAGCATTTT. This sequence encodes CASSQDSDSYQPQHF.

The V gene is TRBV12-3 or TRBV12-4, the J gene TRBJ1-2, with D perhaps TRBD1 (5 bases). CDR3 length: 12 amino acids. V lost 0 bases, J lost 7 bases, and 6 bases lay in between. The CDR3 is CASSLARVGYTF. The CDR3 DNA reads as TGTGCCAGCAGTTTAGCCAGGGTTGGCTACACCTTC.

There are a few counts of this clonotype. This chain links TRBV6-2 or TRBV6-3 with TRBJ2-7; the D gene is possibly TRBD2 (5 bases). The germline CDR1 and CDR2 sequences are MNHEY and SVGEGT. CDR3 size: 17 residues. V was shortened by 0 bases and J by 0 bases, with 15 bases between the two germline ends. CDR3 sequence: CASSYSGRAESSYEQYF. CDR3 nucleotide sequence: TGTGCCAGCAGTTACTCCGGGCGAGCGGAGAGCTCCTACGAGCAGTACTTC.

This clonotype has just a few counts. The chain joins TRBV12-3 or TRBV12-4 to TRBJ1-3; no firm D call. V was pared by 8 bases and J by 1 base, with 6 bases between. The CDR3 covers 12 residues. Written as DNA, the CDR3 is TGTGCCAGCTTGAATTCTGGAAACACCATATATTTT. Translation: CASLNSGNTIYF.

The V gene is TRBV23-1, the J gene TRBJ2-7; no reliable D call. Being an ORF, TRBV23-1 has a function that is uncertain. This CDR3 is built from 16 residues. V was cut by 4 bases and J by 0 bases, with 16 bases left in between. This chain's CDR3 is CASSPHWPPDSYEQYF. CDR3 DNA sequence: TGCGCCAGCAGTCCACACTGGCCCCCGGACTCCTACGAGCAGTACTTC.

The chain combines TRBV18 with TRBJ2-7; D is uncertain. CDR3 length: 12 amino acids. Germline CDR1 and CDR2: KGHSH and LQKENI. Trimming cost V 5 bases and J 4 bases, with 9 bases left between them. The CDR3 reads CASSSAPYEQYF. CDR3 nucleotide sequence: TGTGCCAGCTCATCCGCCCCGTACGAGCAGTACTTC. Complete variable domain (other parts from reference TRBV18 and TRBJ2-7): NAGVMQNPRHLVRRRGQEARLRCSPMKGHSHVYWYRQLPEEGLKFMVYLQKENIIDESGMPKERFSAEFPKEGPSILRIQQVVRGDSAAYFCASSSAPYEQYFGPGTRLTVT.

The chain uses TRBV7-3 and TRBJ2-7; 11 bases agree with TRBD2. The V segment lost 5 bases and the J segment 3 bases; nucleotides outside the gene matches: 3. Germline CDR1 SGHTA, CDR2 FQGTGA. The CDR3 extends over 14 amino acids. CDR3 amino acids: CASSATSGGYEQYF. The DNA for the CDR3 is TGTGCCAGCAGCGCAACTAGCGGGGGCTACGAGCAGTACTTC.

The rearrangement links TRBV12-3 or TRBV12-4 to TRBJ2-1; no clear D gene. CDR3 length: 11 residues. V was trimmed by 4 bases and J by 13 bases, leaving 11 bases between them. The CDR3 is CASSSPHRQFF. Here the CDR3 DNA reads TGTGCCAGCAGTTCGCCACACCGACAGTTCTTC.

The V gene is TRBV7-2, the J gene TRBJ1-1, with TRBD1 identical over 7 bases. Germline assignment: CDR1 SGHTA and CDR2 FQGNSA. The CDR3 spans 17 residues. V was clipped by 0 bases and J by 1 base; unmatched bases: 8. CDR3 sequence reads: CASSLASTGASNTEAFF. The CDR3 DNA follows: TGTGCCAGCAGCTTAGCGAGTACAGGGGCCTCGAACACTGAAGCTTTCTTT.

The V call is TRBV7-2, the J call TRBJ2-1, with D possibly TRBD2 on 5 matching bases. This CDR3 is built from 11 residues. The germline V gene has CDR1 SGHTA and CDR2 FQGNSA. Trimming shortened V by 6 bases and J by 9 bases, and 9 bases separated the two germline ends. The CDR3 loop reads CASSSSFEQFF. In DNA, the CDR3 is TGTGCCAGCAGTTCTAGCTTTGAGCAGTTCTTC. The whole variable domain, remainder taken from reference TRBV7-2 and TRBJ2-1, is GAGVSQSPSNKVTEKGKDVELRCDPISGHTALYWYRQSLGQGLEFLIYFQGNSAPDKSGLPSDRFSAERTGGSVSTLTIQRTQQEDSAVYLCASSSSFEQFFGPGTRLTVL.

The genes are TRBV15 and TRBJ1-1; D is unresolved. Deletions cut 3 bases from V and 0 bases from J, with 11 bases between. CDR1 and CDR2 (germline): LNHNV, YYDKDF (reference sequence). The CDR3 has 15 amino acids. The CDR3 loop reads CATSSYFQVNTEAFF. The CDR3, as DNA: TGTGCCACCAGCAGCTACTTCCAGGTGAACACTGAAGCTTTCTTT.

This chain connects TRBV6-5 to TRBJ2-7; a possible D gene is TRBD1 (6 bases). Germline assignment: CDR1 MNHEY and CDR2 SVGAGI. Trimming took off 2 bases at V and 3 bases at J, with 11 bases between the two ends. The CDR3 has 14 amino acids. Here the CDR3 reads CASSYLGRGYEQYF. The CDR3 nucleotides are TGTGCCAGCAGTTACCTGGGCAGGGGCTACGAGCAGTACTTC.

This clonotype was observed a few times. The genes are TRBV24-1 and TRBJ2-1, with 8 bases identical to TRBD1. The CDR3 consists of 16 residues. Germline V lookup: CDR1 KGHDR, CDR2 SFDVKD. V was clipped by 4 bases and J by 7 bases; unmatched bases: 11. The CDR3 reads CATSEPYRGLGNEQFF. CDR3 DNA: TGTGCCACCAGTGAGCCCTACAGGGGGTTGGGGAATGAGCAGTTCTTC.

This clonotype was seen a few times. This sequence joins TRBV4-3 and TRBJ1-1, with 7 bases identical to TRBD1. This CDR3 region has 15 residues. The junction had 4 bases not matched to a gene; V was cut back by 3 bases and J by 0 bases. The germline V gene encodes CDR1 LGHNA and CDR2 YSLEER. The CDR3 DNA sequence: TGCGCCAGCAGCCAGACAGGGATGATGAACACTGAAGCTTTCTTT. Translating gives CASSQTGMMNTEAFF.